Listed below are T cell receptor beta chains from one sample, sequenced in a study of CD8+ T cells in alopecia areata. Only in-frame clones appear in the TCRdb table, and some are missing; sequencing was by immunoSEQ multiplex PCR. The sample yields about 150,000 clones, about 51% seen once. Source: CD8+ T cells sorted from blood, taken at week 4, from a patient treated with tofacitinib. Source of these receptors: a human donor with alopecia areata. Each CDR3 is given with its conserved first and last residue. The D gene is left open where the match is weak. Where a row states a size, it is once, few, many or the class of an expanded clone; other rows omit it.

clone_size | j_call | cdr3_length | v_call | d_call | cdr3_aa | cdr3_nt
few | TRBJ2-3 | 14 | TRBV19 | NA | CASSIFQITDTQYF | TGTGCCAGTAGTATCTTCCAGATCACAGATACGCAGTATTTT
NA | TRBJ1-2 | 12 | TRBV25-1 | NA | CASLGTNYGYTF | TGTGCCTCTCTGGGCACTAACTATGGCTACACCTTC
few | TRBJ2-4 | 16 | TRBV6-4 | NA | CASSLQGKAAKNIQYF | TGTGCCAGCAGTCTACAGGGAAAGGCAGCCAAAAACATTCAGTACTTC
NA | TRBJ2-7 | 12 | TRBV7-9 | TRBD1 | CASSLTGVEQYF | TGTGCCAGCAGCTTAACAGGGGTCGAGCAGTACTTC
few | TRBJ2-5 | 16 | TRBV4-1 | NA | CASSQVPAAFGETQYF | TGCGCCAGCAGCCAAGTACCAGCGGCTTTCGGTGAGACCCAGTACTTC
NA | TRBJ1-1 | 17 | TRBV4-3 | NA | CASSQALDIPMNTEAFF | TGCGCCAGCAGCCAAGCTTTGGACATACCCATGAACACTGAAGCTTTCTTT
NA | TRBJ1-5 | 14 | TRBV10-2 | NA | CASSQQGSGQPQHF | TGCGCCAGCAGCCAACAGGGAAGTGGGCAGCCCCAGCATTTT
few | TRBJ1-1 | 12 | TRBV29-1 | TRBD1 | CSVAGGATEAFF | TGCAGCGTAGCAGGGGGCGCGACTGAAGCTTTCTTT
NA | TRBJ2-1 | 12 | TRBV7-8 | TRBD1 | CASHRGSDEQFF | TGTGCCAGCCACAGGGGGAGCGATGAGCAGTTCTTC
few | TRBJ2-5 | 14 | TRBV15 | TRBD1 | CATSSPETGTTQYF | TGTGCCACCAGCAGCCCGGAGACAGGGACCACCCAGTACTTC
NA | TRBJ1-5 | 15 | TRBV5-8 | TRBD1 | CASSQETGVNQPQHF | TGTGCCAGCAGCCAAGAGACAGGGGTTAATCAGCCCCAGCATTTT
NA | TRBJ1-2 | 15 | TRBV7-9 | NA | CASSPENAAHYGYTF | TGTGCCAGCAGCCCAGAGAATGCAGCCCACTATGGCTACACCTTC
NA | TRBJ1-5 | 14 | TRBV18 | NA | CASSPRQGNQPQHF | TGTGCCAGCTCACCCCGACAGGGCAATCAGCCCCAGCATTTT
few | TRBJ2-7 | 14 | TRBV27 | TRBD1 | CASSLYGTGYEQYF | TGTGCCAGCAGTTTATATGGGACAGGATACGAGCAGTACTTC
few | TRBJ2-3 | 12 | TRBV9 | NA | CASSAIRDALYF | TGTGCCAGCAGCGCGATCCGGGACGCGTTGTATTTT
NA | TRBJ1-1 | 13 | TRBV27 | TRBD1 | CASKPQGITEAFF | TGTGCCAGCAAACCACAGGGGATCACTGAAGCTTTCTTT
NA | TRBJ2-7 | 13 | TRBV5-6 | NA | CASSLDLTYEQYF | TGTGCCAGCAGCTTGGATCTAACCTACGAGCAGTACTTC
NA | TRBJ2-3 | 13 | TRBV5-1 | NA | CASSLISTDTQYF | TGCGCCAGCAGCTTGATTAGCACAGATACGCAGTATTTT
few | TRBJ1-2 | 13 | TRBV30 | NA | CAWSVTDNYGYTF | TGTGCCTGGAGTGTAACAGATAACTATGGCTACACCTTC
NA | TRBJ2-3 | 16 | TRBV6-5 | TRBD1 | CASSYSRDSSTDTQYF | TGTGCCAGCAGTTACTCCCGGGACAGTAGCACAGATACGCAGTATTTT
NA | TRBJ2-7 | 12 | TRBV5-4 | NA | CASSSGYHEQYF | TGTGCCAGCAGCTCAGGCTATCACGAGCAGTACTTC
NA | TRBJ1-1 | 16 | TRBV5-1 | TRBD1 | CASSLRGGARNTEAFF | TGCGCCAGCAGCTTGAGAGGGGGCGCTAGGAACACTGAAGCTTTCTTT